This entry features one TCR beta chain sequence. The antigen is not known. This entry comes from a study of OX40 agonist ivuxolimab in advanced cancers. At the level of the study: The treatment was a fully human IgG2 OX40 agonist, ivuxolimab. A mean age of around 63 years, range roughly 23 to 79, was recorded, and roughly 80% were male. Study-level points and caveats: Relatively little clonal expansion, among the lowest observed, appeared in partial responders at 0.1-3.0 mg/kg.

Germline V gene sequence: CDR1 ENHRY, CDR2 SYGVKD. Germline trimming cut 8 bases from V and 2 bases from J; bases unmatched to any gene: 4. The CDR3 length is 14 residues. Here immunoSEQ multiplex PCR was the method, and the copy in TCRdb shows in-frame clones only, minus some. This table has tens of thousands of clones, 85% to 90% appearing once. This chain joins TRBV10-3 and TRBJ2-3, with 10 bases matching TRBD2. The sequence came from an adult with an advanced solid tumor such as melanoma, head and neck, liver or kidney cancer. The sequences come from CD4+ or CD8+ T cells sorted from blood, collected in a trial of the OX40 agonist ivuxolimab. CDR3 sequence: CAIGTSALTDTQYF. DNA for the CDR3: TGTGCCATCGGGACTAGCGCGCTCACAGATACGCAGTATTTT.